This TCR beta chain was captured by sequencing in a study of primary melanoma T cells and metastatic recurrence. Study observations and caveats: Melanomas with T-cell fraction above 20% appeared to have better outcomes. Primary melanomas may harbor an effective T-cell antitumor response, authors suggested. Reportedly, T-cell fraction predicted progression-free survival beyond thickness, ulceration, mitoses, age.

The junction had 1 base not matched to a gene; V was cut back by 2 bases and J by 1 base. The CDR3 covers 16 residues. Germline CDR1 is KGHSH and CDR2 is LQKENI. Clones were sequenced by immunoSEQ multiplex PCR, and TCRdb holds only the in-frame ones, with some missing. This sample has roughly 1,500 clones, with 87% found just once. This clone was seen just once. Its antigen is undetermined. The sample taken for sequencing was melanoma tumor tissue. This receptor was identified in a human donor with melanoma. This sequence joins TRBV18 and TRBJ2-2, with TRBD2 matching 10 bases. The DNA of the CDR3 is TGTGCCAGCTCACCAAGGACTAGCGGGAACACCGGGGAGCTGTTTTTT. It yields the protein CASSPRTSGNTGELFF.